This TCR beta chain derives from a study of beta chain features in type 1 diabetes. The wider study: Over all samples combined, 107,917,701 sorted cells were examined.

This clone occurred a few times. Its antigen is unidentified. Using CD45RO/CCR7/CD25/CD127/CD95/CD27, CD4+ naive, central memory, regulatory and stem cell-like memory cells were sorted. Of the isolated RNA, all was reverse transcribed, and so the sequenced material was expressed TCRB transcripts. Deep immunoSEQ sequencing covered naive, central memory and regulatory T cell samples. Generated by immunoSEQ multiplex PCR, the TCRdb table keeps only in-frame clones and is missing some. This repertoire shows under 250,000 clones, 14% found once; its top ten account for approximately 0.02%. The CDR3 is made up of 15 amino acids. The junction had 4 bases not matched to a gene; V was cut back by 0 bases and J by 3 bases. Germline V gene lookup returns CDR1 SGHNT and CDR2 YYREEE (reference sequence). Study-wide results and limits: Shorter TCRB CDR3s, moderately but significantly so, marked every one of the four CD4+ subsets in Type 1 diabetes patients. Any HLA-type effect on TCRB rearrangement remained unresolved here.

The sequenced sample consisted of naive CD4+ T cells from blood. The receptor's source is a man aged 25 to 40 with type 1 diabetes. The chain joins TRBV5-4 to TRBJ1-1; 8 nucleotides agree with TRBD1. Written as DNA, the CDR3 is TGTGCCAGCAGCTTGGCGAGCAGGGGGCACACTGAAGCTTTCTTT. This translates into CASSLASRGHTEAFF.